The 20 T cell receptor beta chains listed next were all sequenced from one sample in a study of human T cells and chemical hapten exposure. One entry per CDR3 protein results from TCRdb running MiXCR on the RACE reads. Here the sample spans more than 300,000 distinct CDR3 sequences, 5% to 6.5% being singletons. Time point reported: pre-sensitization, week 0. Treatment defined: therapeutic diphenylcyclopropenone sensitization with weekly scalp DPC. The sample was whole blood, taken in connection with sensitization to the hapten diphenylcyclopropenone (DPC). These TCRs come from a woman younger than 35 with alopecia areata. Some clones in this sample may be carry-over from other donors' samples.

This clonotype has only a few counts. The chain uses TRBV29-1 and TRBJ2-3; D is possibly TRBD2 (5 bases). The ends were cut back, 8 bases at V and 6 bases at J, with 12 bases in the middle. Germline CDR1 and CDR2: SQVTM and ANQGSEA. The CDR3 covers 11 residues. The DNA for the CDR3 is TGCAGCTCGCTAGCAACTGATACGCAGTATTTT. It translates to CSSLATDTQYF.

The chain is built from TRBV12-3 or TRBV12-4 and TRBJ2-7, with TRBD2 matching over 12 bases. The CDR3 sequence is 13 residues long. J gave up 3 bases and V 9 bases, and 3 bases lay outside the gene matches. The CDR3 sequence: CASLTSGGYEQYF. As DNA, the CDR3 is TGTGCCAGTCTGACTAGCGGGGGCTACGAGCAGTACTTC.

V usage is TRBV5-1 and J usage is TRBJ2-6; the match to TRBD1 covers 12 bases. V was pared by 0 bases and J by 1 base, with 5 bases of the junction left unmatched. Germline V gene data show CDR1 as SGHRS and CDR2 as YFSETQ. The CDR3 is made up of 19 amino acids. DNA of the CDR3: TGCGCCAGCAGCTTGGCCGTGGGACAGGGGGCGTCTGGGGCCAACGTCCTGACTTTC. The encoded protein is CASSLAVGQGASGANVLTF.

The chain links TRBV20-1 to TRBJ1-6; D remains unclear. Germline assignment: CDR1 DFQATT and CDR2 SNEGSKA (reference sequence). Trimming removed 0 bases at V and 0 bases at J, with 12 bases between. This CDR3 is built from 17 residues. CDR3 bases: TGCAGTGCTAGAGATGATGGGGAGAGCTCCTATAATTCACCCCTCCACTTT. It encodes CSARDDGESSYNSPLHF.

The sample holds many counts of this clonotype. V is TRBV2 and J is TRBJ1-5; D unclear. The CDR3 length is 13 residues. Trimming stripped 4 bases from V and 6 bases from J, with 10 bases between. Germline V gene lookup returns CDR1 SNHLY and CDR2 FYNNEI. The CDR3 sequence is CASSGWGSQPQHF. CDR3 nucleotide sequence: TGTGCCAGCAGTGGTTGGGGAAGTCAGCCCCAGCATTTT. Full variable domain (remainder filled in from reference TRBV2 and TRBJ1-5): EPEVTQTPSHQVTQMGQEVILRCVPISNHLYFYWYRQILGQKVEFLVSFYNNEISEKSEIFDDQFSVERPDGSNFTLKIRSTKLEDSAMYFCASSGWGSQPQHFGDGTRLSIL.

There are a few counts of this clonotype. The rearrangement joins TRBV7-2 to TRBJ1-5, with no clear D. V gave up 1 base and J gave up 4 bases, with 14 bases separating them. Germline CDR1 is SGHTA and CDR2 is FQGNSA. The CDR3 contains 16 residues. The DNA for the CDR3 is TGTGCCAGCAGCTTAGTAGGCGGGCAGGTTAATCAGCCCCAGCATTTT. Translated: CASSLVGGQVNQPQHF.

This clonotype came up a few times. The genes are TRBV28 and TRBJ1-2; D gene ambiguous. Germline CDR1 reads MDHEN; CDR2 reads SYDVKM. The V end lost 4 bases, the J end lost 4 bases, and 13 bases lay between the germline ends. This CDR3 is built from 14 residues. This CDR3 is CASSSLGRPYGYTF. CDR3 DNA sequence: TGTGCCAGCAGTTCCCTTGGACGGCCCTATGGCTACACCTTC.

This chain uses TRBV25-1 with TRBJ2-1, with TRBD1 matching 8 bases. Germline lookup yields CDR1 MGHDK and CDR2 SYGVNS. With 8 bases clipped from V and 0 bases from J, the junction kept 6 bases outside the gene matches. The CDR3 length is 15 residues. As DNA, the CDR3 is TGTGCCAGCTCCCGGACAGGGAGCTCCTACAATGAGCAGTTCTTC. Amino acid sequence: CASSRTGSSYNEQFF.

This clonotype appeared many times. The CDR3 DNA follows: TGTGCCAGCAGCCAAGATAGGCTAGCGGAAATCACAGATACGCAGTATTTT. It is translated as CASSQDRLAEITDTQYF. The chain uses TRBV4-2 and TRBJ2-3; 7 bases line up with TRBD2. With V trimmed by 0 bases and J by 2 bases, 8 bases remained unmatched. The CDR3 has 17 residues. Germline V gene data show CDR1 as LGHNA and CDR2 as YNFKEQ.

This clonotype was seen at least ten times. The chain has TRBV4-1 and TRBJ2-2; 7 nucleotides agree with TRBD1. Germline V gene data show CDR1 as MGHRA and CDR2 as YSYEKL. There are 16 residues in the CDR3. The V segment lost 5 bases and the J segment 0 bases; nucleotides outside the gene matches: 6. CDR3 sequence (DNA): TGCGCCAGCAGCTCCCCAGGGGGATCGAACACCGGGGAGCTGTTTTTT. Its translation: CASSSPGGSNTGELFF.

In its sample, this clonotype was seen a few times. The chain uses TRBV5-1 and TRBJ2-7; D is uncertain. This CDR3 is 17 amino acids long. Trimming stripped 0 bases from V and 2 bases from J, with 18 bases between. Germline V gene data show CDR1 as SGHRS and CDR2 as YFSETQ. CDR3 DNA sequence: TGCGCCAGCAGCTTGGCCCCGGCGGCAGACTTTCCCTACGAGCAGTACTTC. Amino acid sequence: CASSLAPAADFPYEQYF.

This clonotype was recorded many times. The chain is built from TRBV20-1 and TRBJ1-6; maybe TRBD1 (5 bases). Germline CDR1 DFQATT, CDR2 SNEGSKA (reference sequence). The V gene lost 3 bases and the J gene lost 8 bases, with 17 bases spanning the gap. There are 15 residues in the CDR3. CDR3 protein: CSASDEGQGDSPLHF. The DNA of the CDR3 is TGCAGTGCTAGTGATGAAGGGCAAGGGGATTCACCCCTCCACTTT.

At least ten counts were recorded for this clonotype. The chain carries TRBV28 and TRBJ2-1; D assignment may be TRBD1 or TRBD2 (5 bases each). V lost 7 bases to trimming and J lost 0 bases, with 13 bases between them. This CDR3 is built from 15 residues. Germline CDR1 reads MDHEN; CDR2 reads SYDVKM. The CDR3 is CASILGGSSYNEQFF. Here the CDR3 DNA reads TGTGCCAGCATACTTGGGGGTAGCTCCTACAATGAGCAGTTCTTC.

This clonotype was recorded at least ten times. For the CDR3, the DNA is TGTGCCAGCAGCTTAAGGCCCAATACTAATGAAAAACTGTTTTTT. It encodes CASSLRPNTNEKLFF. V gene TRBV11-2 combines with J gene TRBJ1-4; D unclear. Germline CDR1 reads SGHAT; CDR2 reads FQNNGV. V was trimmed by 2 bases and J by 2 bases, leaving 9 bases between them. The CDR3 spans 15 residues.

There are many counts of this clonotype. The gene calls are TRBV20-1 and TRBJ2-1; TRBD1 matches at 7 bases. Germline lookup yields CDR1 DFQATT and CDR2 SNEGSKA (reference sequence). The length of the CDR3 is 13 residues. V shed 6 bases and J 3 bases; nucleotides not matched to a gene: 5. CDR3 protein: CSAKGQVYNEQFF. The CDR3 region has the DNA TGCAGTGCGAAAGGACAGGTCTACAATGAGCAGTTCTTC.

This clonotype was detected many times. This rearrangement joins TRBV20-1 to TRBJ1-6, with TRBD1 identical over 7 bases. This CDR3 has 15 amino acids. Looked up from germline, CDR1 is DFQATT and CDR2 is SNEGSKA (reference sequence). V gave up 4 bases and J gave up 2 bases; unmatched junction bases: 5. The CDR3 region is CSATGQRAYNSPLHF. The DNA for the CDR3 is TGCAGTGCTACGGGACAGAGGGCCTATAATTCACCCCTCCACTTT.

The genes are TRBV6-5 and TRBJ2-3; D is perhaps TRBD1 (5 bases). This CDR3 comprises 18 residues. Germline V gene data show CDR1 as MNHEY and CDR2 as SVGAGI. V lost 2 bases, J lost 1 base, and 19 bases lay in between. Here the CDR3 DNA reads TGTGCCAGCAGTTACCGGTTGACCCGGAAAGGGGGCACAGATACGCAGTATTTT. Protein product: CASSYRLTRKGGTDTQYF.

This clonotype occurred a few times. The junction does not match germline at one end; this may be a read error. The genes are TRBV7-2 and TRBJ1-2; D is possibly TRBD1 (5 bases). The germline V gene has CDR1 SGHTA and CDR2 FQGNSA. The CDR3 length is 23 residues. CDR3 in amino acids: CASSVAPGQGVFGEVFPNYGYTF. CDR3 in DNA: TGTGCCAGCAGCGTAGCTCCGGGGCAGGGAGTCTTCGGCGAAGTCTTCCCGAACTATGGCTACACCTTC.

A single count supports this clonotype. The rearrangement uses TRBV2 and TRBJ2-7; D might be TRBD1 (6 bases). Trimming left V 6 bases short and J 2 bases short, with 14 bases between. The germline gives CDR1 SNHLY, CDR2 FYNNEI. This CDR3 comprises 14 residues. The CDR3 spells CASRTQGNPYEQYF. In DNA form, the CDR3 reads TGTGCCAGCAGAACTCAGGGGAATCCCTACGAGCAGTACTTC.

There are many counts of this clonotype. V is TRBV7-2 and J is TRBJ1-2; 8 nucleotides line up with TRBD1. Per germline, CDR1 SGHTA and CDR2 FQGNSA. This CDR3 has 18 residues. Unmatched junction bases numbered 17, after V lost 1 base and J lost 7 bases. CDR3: CASSLGFGRGRNDFGYTF. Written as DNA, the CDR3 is TGTGCCAGCAGCTTAGGATTCGGCAGGGGGCGCAATGACTTTGGCTACACCTTC.